This TCR beta chain was sequenced for a study of vaccination and CD4 T cells after COVID-19. Study information: Convalescent donors: six male, four female; seven Caucasian, two Asian, one multiracial, two Hispanic.

About this clonotype itself: Antigen unknown.

Treatment in this sample: roughly 10-day PBMC culture with coronavirus spike peptide pools or control peptides (ViraFEST assay). For ViraFEST, peptide pools expanded antigen-specific T cells, after which the TCRs were sequenced. The Oncomine TCR Beta short-read assay sequenced DNA from cultured CD4+ T cells. MiXCR was run by TCRdb on the PCR reads, yielding one entry per CDR3 protein. The sample lists about 15,000 distinct CDR3 sequences; around 73% were seen once. The material sequenced was CD4+ T cells from blood, cultured in vitro. The origin of this receptor is a human donor who had recovered from COVID-19.

CDR3 amino acids: CATSRGSGTRTGGGYEQYF. The CDR3 DNA sequence: TGTGCCACCAGCAGAGGTAGTGGGACTAGGACAGGGGGCGGGTACGAGCAGTACTTC. The V gene is TRBV15, the J gene TRBJ2-7, with 11 positions matching TRBD1. Trimming took 1 base from V and 4 from J; bases not matched to a gene: 15. CDR3 length equals 19 residues. The germline V gene has CDR1 LNHNV and CDR2 YYDKDF (reference sequence).